The 20 T cell receptor beta chains reported below all come from one sample, sequenced in a study of T cell clonotyping in hematopoietic cell transplantation. Repertoires were generated with immunoSEQ multiplex PCR, while TCRdb's copy carries only in-frame clones and drops some. The sample has 45,000 or so clones, 80% to 85% seen once. The time point was: recipient sample about 28 days before transplant, after cytoreduction. The input for sequencing was peripheral blood mononuclear cells, taken before stem cell transplant. The receptor set was obtained from a man in his fifties or sixties with myelodysplastic syndrome. Some clones in this sample may be carry-over from other donors' samples.

V gene TRBV11-2 combines with J gene TRBJ2-7; D uncertain. The CDR3 length is 15 residues. Trimming took 0 bases from V and 0 from J, leaving 9 bases between them. Germline V lookup: CDR1 SGHAT, CDR2 FQNNGV. Here the CDR3 reads CASSLEAGSSYEQYF. The CDR3 DNA follows: TGTGCCAGCAGCTTAGAGGCCGGTAGCTCCTACGAGCAGTACTTC.

Only one count was recorded for this clone. The chain couples TRBV29-1 to TRBJ2-1; possible D gene TRBD1, 5 bases. The CDR3 is 13 amino acids. V was pared by 7 bases and J by 2 bases, with 12 bases between. CDR1 is SQVTM and CDR2 is ANQGSEA in the germline V gene. The chain's CDR3 is CSGAGLAYNEQFF. The CDR3, as DNA: TGCAGCGGCGCAGGGCTCGCCTACAATGAGCAGTTCTTC.

Note on this clone: A much larger clone sits a single nucleotide away, making a read error possible. The V gene is TRBV5-6, the J gene TRBJ1-2, with 7 bases aligning to TRBD1. Trimming at V came to 4 bases and at J to 2 bases, leaving 2 bases not matched to a gene. This CDR3 spans 13 amino acids. Germline V CDR1 and CDR2: SGHDT, YYEEEE. The CDR3 sequence is CASSPGQNYGYTF. The CDR3 region has the DNA TGTGCCAGCAGCCCGGGACAGAACTATGGCTACACCTTC.

The chain employs TRBV14 and TRBJ1-1, with D unclear. Germline assignment: CDR1 SGHDN and CDR2 FVKESK. Trimming took off 1 base at V and 10 bases at J, with 7 bases between the two ends. The CDR3 loop spans 11 amino acids. This CDR3 is CASSQGSLAFF. CDR3 DNA sequence: TGTGCCAGCAGCCAAGGGAGTTTAGCTTTCTTT.

The chain is built from TRBV30 and TRBJ2-5; either TRBD1 or TRBD2 may supply D (5 bases each). Germline V gives CDR1 GTSNPN, CDR2 SVGIG (reference sequence). Deletions cut 2 bases from V and 2 bases from J, with 9 bases between. This CDR3 has 13 residues. CDR3 nucleotides: TGTGCCTGGAGTTTAGGGACGCAAGAGACCCAGTACTTC. Its translation: CAWSLGTQETQYF.

This chain uses TRBV30 with TRBJ1-1; possibly TRBD1 for D (6 bases). CDR1 is GTSNPN, CDR2 SVGIG, per germline (reference sequence). Trimming removed 2 bases at V and 5 bases at J, with 15 bases between. The CDR3 sequence is 14 residues long. CDR3 loop: CAWSHKRQGTEAFF. The CDR3 nucleotides are TGTGCCTGGAGTCATAAGCGGCAGGGGACTGAAGCTTTCTTT.

This chain uses TRBV5-1 with TRBJ1-1, with D unclear. This CDR3 has 16 amino acids. The V end was cut by 0 bases, the J end by 1 base, with 13 bases between. Germline V gene sequence: CDR1 SGHRS, CDR2 YFSETQ. This CDR3 reads CASSLGGGWTNTEAFF. The CDR3 DNA follows: TGCGCCAGCAGCTTGGGAGGTGGTTGGACGAACACTGAAGCTTTCTTT.

The chain employs TRBV7-9 and TRBJ1-2, with D hard to call. CDR1 and CDR2 (germline): SEHNR, FQNEAQ (reference sequence). The CDR3 is 15 residues long. The V end lost 0 bases, the J end lost 2 bases, and 10 bases lay between the germline ends. The CDR3 protein is CASSLAAAENYGYTF. In DNA form, the CDR3 reads TGTGCCAGCAGCTTAGCAGCCGCGGAAAACTATGGCTACACCTTC.

The genes are TRBV4-2 and TRBJ1-2; D gene uncertain. The CDR3 spans 13 residues. CDR1 LGHNA and CDR2 YNFKEQ come from the germline V gene. V lost 0 bases to trimming and J lost 3 bases, with 5 bases between them. The CDR3 nucleotides read TGTGCCAGCAGCCAAGAAAGAGACTATGGCTACACCTTC. Translating it yields CASSQERDYGYTF.

The sample holds a few counts of this clone. V usage is TRBV4-2 and J usage is TRBJ1-5; TRBD1 agrees at 11 bases. Looked up from germline, CDR1 is LGHNA and CDR2 is YNFKEQ. The V and J ends lost 3 bases and 7 bases, in that order; junction bases with no gene match: 2. This CDR3 is 14 amino acids long. The CDR3 DNA follows: TGTGCCAGCAGCCAGGGACAGGGGGGGCAGCCCCAGCATTTT. As protein: CASSQGQGGQPQHF.

The chain combines TRBV7-3 with TRBJ2-2; D gene unclear. The CDR3 totals 13 residues. Germline values: CDR1 SGHTA, CDR2 FQGTGA. Trimming stripped 7 bases from V and 8 bases from J, with 14 bases between. The CDR3 protein is CASTARNSGELFF. The CDR3 DNA follows: TGTGCCAGCACAGCACGAAACTCGGGGGAGCTGTTTTTT.

The rearrangement joins TRBV2 to TRBJ1-1; D gene ambiguous. Germline values: CDR1 SNHLY, CDR2 FYNNEI. The V end was cut by 8 bases, the J end by 10 bases, with 14 bases between. The CDR3 runs 11 residues. CDR3 protein: CASGEITGAFF. CDR3 nucleotide sequence: TGTGCCAGCGGGGAAATTACCGGAGCTTTCTTT.

This clone has a single count. The gene calls are TRBV7-9 and TRBJ1-3, with D unresolved. The V and J ends lost 0 bases and 0 bases respectively, with 12 bases between them. Germline-derived CDR1 and CDR2 are SEHNR and FQNEAQ (reference sequence). CDR3 length: 17 amino acids. The CDR3: CASSLALGSISGNTIYF. The CDR3 DNA reads as TGTGCCAGCAGCTTAGCACTGGGGTCTATCTCTGGAAACACCATATATTTT. Together with reference TRBV7-9 and TRBJ1-3, the CDR3 gives the full variable domain: DTGVSQNPRHKITKRGQNVTFRCDPISEHNRLYWYRQTLGQGPEFLTYFQNEAQLEKSRLLSDRFSAERPKGSFSTLEIQRTEQGDSAMYLCASSLALGSISGNTIYFGEGSWLTVV.

The CDR3 DNA follows: TGTGCCAGCAGGAACAATCAGCCCCAGCATTTT. Protein: CASRNNQPQHF. The chain recombines TRBV6-1 with TRBJ1-5; D is uncertain. From germline, CDR1 is MNHNS and CDR2 SASEGT. CDR3 length: 11 residues. V was clipped by 6 bases and J by 3 bases, with 3 bases between them.

The sample holds a few counts of this clone. The V call is TRBV2, the J call TRBJ2-2; TRBD2 might be the D (5 bases). The V gene's germline CDR1 is SNHLY and CDR2 FYNNEI. Between the trimmed V and J ends, which lost 4 bases and 5 bases, there was a span of 11 bases. This CDR3 region has 14 residues. Written as DNA, the CDR3 is TGTGCCAGCAGTGTTTCGGGAACAACCGGGGAGCTGTTTTTT. It yields the protein CASSVSGTTGELFF.

The chain carries TRBV7-2 and TRBJ2-5; 8 bases are a match to TRBD1. The CDR3 length is 14 residues. J gave up 4 bases and V 5 bases, and 6 bases lay outside the gene matches. The germline CDR1 and CDR2 sequences are SGHTA and FQGNSA. The CDR3 nucleotides read TGTGCCAGCAGCCTGAGCAGGGGGCTAGAGACCCAGTACTTC. Translating gives CASSLSRGLETQYF.

The V gene is TRBV10-3, the J gene TRBJ1-4; maybe TRBD1 (6 bases). Trimming took 0 bases from V and 7 from J, leaving 9 bases between them. The CDR3 is made up of 14 amino acids. The germline CDR1 and CDR2 sequences are ENHRY and SYGVKD. CDR3 sequence reads: CAISESRGGEKLFF. For the CDR3, the DNA is TGTGCCATCAGTGAGTCGAGGGGGGGTGAAAAACTGTTTTTT.

The chain is built from TRBV5-6 and TRBJ2-3, with a tentative D call TRBD2 (6 bases). The V and J ends lost 4 bases and 1 base respectively, with 10 bases between them. Germline values: CDR1 SGHDT, CDR2 YYEEEE. The CDR3 covers 14 residues. The CDR3 region is CASSLWGGTDTQYF. CDR3 DNA: TGTGCCAGCAGCCTGTGGGGGGGCACAGATACGCAGTATTTT.

This chain connects TRBV19 to TRBJ2-3; 10 bases are a match to TRBD2. The CDR3 covers 15 residues. V shed 7 bases, J shed 1 base, and the junction held 5 bases outside the gene matches. Germline V gene data show CDR1 as LNHDA and CDR2 as SQIVND (reference sequence). The CDR3 DNA follows: TGTGCCAGTAAGGCAAGCGGGGGGGGCACAGATACGCAGTATTTT. Translation: CASKASGGGTDTQYF.

The chain uses TRBV6-6 and TRBJ1-3, with 8 positions matching TRBD1. The CDR3 has 15 amino acids. V trimming: 5 bases; J trimming: 0 bases; junction bases outside the gene matches: 3. The germline V gene has CDR1 MNHNY and CDR2 SVGAGI (reference sequence). CDR3 sequence reads: CASSTGGISGNTIYF. DNA of the CDR3: TGTGCCAGCAGTACAGGGGGTATCTCTGGAAACACCATATATTTT.